This TCR beta chain was captured by sequencing in a study of cytomegalovirus exposure and HLA in healthy donors. Study results and limitations: The records held CMV serostatus as the only immune exposure information.

Donors likely had unrecorded immune exposures despite being nominally healthy when sampled. The PCR had 60 Vbeta and 13 Jbeta primers. Under the authors' procedure: In a later analysis, the count reached 76 million or so unique TCR beta chains, with approximately 11 million shared. Clones were sequenced by immunoSEQ multiplex PCR, and TCRdb holds only the in-frame ones, with some missing. Clone size and V and J calls were adopted from that table, with D and trimming inferred from the DNA. The profile shows around 130,000 clones, around 85% of them singletons. Germline lookup yields CDR1 SGHTA and CDR2 FQGNSA. The CDR3 sequence is 14 residues long. V was shortened by 3 bases and J by 2 bases, with 9 bases between the two germline ends. As regards this clone: Its antigen is not known.

The source is a boy aged 5-17 years in good health and CMV-seronegative. The sequenced sample was PBMCs. This rearrangement joins TRBV7-2 to TRBJ2-3, with D perhaps TRBD2 (6 bases). In DNA form, the CDR3 reads TGTGCCAGCAGCTTGACTAGATCCACAGATACGCAGTATTTT. Amino acid sequence: CASSLTRSTDTQYF.